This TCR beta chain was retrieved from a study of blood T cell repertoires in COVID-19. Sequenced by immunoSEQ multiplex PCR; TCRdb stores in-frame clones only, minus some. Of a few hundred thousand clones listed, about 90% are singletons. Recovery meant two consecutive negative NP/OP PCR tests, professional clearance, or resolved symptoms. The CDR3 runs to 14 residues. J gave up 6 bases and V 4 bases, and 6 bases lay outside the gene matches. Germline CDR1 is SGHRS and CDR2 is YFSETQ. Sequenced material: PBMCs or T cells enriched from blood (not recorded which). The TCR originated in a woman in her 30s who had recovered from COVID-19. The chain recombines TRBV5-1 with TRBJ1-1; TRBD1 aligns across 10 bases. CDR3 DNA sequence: TGCGCCAGCAGCGTCCGACAGGGGGCGGCTGAAGCTTTCTTT. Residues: CASSVRQGAAEAFF. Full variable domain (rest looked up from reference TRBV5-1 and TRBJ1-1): KAGVTQTPRYLIKTRGQQVTLSCSPISGHRSVSWYQQTPGQGLQFLFEYFSETQRNKGNFPGRFSGRQFSNSRSEMNVSTLELGDSALYLCASSVRQGAAEAFFGQGTRLTVV.